The sequence of this T cell receptor beta chain was determined in a study of T cells in localized non-small cell lung cancer. Overall study results and limits: A higher density of T cells in blood coincided with extended overall survival. Within adjacent lung there appeared a median around 57 of the top 100 tumor clones.

Clones were read by immunoSEQ multiplex PCR, and TCRdb kept only the in-frame ones, dropping some. The data contain about 11,000 clones, approximately 90% of them singletons. Germline V CDR1 and CDR2: MNHEY, SMNVEV (reference sequence). The CDR3 totals 16 residues. Between the trimmed V and J ends, which lost 5 bases and 3 bases, there was a span of 19 bases. Regarding this clone: Its antigen is unknown.

V gene TRBV27 combines with J gene TRBJ2-5; D assignment may be TRBD1 or TRBD2 (5 bases each). The source was peripheral blood, collected before any cancer treatment. This receptor was taken from a male donor at least 60 years old with stage III lung adenocarcinoma. The DNA for the CDR3 is TGTGCCAGCAGTCCCGAGCTGACCGGGACGGAAGAGACCCAGTACTTC. This translates into CASSPELTGTEETQYF.